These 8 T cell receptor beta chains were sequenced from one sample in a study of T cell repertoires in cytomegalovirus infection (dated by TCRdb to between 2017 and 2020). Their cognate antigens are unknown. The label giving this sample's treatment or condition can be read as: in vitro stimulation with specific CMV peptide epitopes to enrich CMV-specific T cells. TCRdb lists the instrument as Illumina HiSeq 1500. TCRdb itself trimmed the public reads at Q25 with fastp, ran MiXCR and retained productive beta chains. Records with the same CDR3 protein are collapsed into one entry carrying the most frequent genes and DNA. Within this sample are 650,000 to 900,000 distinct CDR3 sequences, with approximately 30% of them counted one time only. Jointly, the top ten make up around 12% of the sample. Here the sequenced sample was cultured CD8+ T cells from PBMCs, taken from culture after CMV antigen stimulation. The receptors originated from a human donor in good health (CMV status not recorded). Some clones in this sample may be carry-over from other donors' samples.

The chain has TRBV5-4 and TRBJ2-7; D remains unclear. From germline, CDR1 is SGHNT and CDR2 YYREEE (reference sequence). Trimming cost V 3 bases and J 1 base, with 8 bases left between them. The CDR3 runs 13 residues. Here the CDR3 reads CASSSDQSYEQYV. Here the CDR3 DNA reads TGTGCCAGCAGCTCTGACCAATCCTACGAGCAGTACGTC.

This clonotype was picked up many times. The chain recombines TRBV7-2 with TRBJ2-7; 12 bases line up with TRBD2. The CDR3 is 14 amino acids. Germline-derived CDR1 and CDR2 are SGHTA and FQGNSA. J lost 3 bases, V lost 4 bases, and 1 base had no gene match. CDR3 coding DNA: TGTGCCAGCAGCTCTAGCGGGGGGGACTACGAGCAGTACTTC. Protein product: CASSSSGGDYEQYF.

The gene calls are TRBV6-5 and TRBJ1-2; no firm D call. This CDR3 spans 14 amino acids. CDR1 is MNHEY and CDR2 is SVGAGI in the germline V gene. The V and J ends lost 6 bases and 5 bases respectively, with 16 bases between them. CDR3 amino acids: CASRAGTSFYGYTF. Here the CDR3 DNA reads TGTGCCAGCAGGGCGGGAACTAGCTTTTATGGCTACACCTTC.

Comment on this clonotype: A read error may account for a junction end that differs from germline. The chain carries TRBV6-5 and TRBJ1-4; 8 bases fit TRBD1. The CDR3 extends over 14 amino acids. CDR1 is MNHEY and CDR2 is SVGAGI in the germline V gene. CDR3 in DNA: TGTGCCAGCAGGAGGACAGGGACTAATGAAAATCTGTTTTTT. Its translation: CASRRTGTNENLFF.

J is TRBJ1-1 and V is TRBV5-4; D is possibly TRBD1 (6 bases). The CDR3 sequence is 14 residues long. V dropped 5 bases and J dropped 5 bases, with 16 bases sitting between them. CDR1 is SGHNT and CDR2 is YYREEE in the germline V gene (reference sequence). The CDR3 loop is CASRGKGGRTEAFF. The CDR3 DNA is TGTGCCAGCAGGGGCAAGGGGGGGCGGACTGAAGCTTTCTTT.

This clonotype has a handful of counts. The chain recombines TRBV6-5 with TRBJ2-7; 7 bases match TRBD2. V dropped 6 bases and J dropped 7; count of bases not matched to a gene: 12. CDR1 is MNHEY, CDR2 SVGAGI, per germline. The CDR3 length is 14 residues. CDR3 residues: CASRGRALPGEQYV. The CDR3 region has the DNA TGTGCCAGCAGAGGGAGGGCCCTACCTGGGGAGCAGTACGTC.

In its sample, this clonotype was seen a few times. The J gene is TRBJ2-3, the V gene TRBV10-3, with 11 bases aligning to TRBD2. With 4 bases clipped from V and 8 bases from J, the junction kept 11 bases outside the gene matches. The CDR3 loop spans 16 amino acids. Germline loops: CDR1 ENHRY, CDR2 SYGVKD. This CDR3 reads CAISGAEISGGVTQYF. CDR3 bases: TGTGCCATCAGTGGGGCCGAGATTAGCGGGGGGGTTACGCAGTATTTT.

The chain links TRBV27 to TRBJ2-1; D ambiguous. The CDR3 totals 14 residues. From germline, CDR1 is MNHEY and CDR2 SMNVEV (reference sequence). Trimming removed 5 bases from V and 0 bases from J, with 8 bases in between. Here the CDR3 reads CASSKASSYNEQFF. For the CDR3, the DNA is TGTGCCAGCAGTAAGGCTTCCTCCTACAATGAGCAGTTCTTC.